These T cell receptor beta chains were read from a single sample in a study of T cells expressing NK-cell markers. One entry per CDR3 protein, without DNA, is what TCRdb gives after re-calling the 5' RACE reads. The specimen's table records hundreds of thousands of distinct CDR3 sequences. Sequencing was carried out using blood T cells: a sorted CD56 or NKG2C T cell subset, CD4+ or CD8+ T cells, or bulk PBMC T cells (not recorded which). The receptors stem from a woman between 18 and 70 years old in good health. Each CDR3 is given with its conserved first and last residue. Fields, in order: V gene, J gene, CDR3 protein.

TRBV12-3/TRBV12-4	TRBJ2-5	CAISTGGQRGTQYF
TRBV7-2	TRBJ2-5	CASSFSGRAEETQYF
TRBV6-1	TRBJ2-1	CASSQTLNSYNEQFF
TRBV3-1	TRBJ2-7	CASSQEGTPGQARKYF
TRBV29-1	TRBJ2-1	CSVTELAAYNEQFF
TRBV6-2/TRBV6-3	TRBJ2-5	CASSYYVSQETQYF
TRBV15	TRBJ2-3	CATSTLPGLAGGDTQYF
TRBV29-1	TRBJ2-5	CSGGTGGTETQYF
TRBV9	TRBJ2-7	CASSSELPYEQYF
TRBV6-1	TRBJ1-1	CASRTQGSLNTEAFF
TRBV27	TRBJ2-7	CASHTAGAREQYF
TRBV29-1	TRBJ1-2	CSVRAAGYGYTF
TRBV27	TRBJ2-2	CASSLYTGELFF
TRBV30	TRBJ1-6	CAWSSGTGGGSPLHF
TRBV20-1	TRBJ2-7	CSARDRLAGHYEQYF